These 8 T cell receptor beta chains were all obtained from the same sample, sequenced in a study of cytomegalovirus exposure and HLA in healthy donors. Primers: 60 Vbeta forward and 13 Jbeta reverse. This table comes from immunoSEQ multiplex PCR, and its TCRdb copy is limited to in-frame clones, with some not included. The repertoire consists of around 130,000 clones, with roughly 71% occurring once and the leading ten covering about 2.8%. The sequenced material came from PBMCs. The source is a woman aged 40 to 50 in good health and CMV-seropositive.

This chain links TRBV19 with TRBJ1-5, with D perhaps TRBD1 (5 bases). The V gene lost 4 bases and the J gene lost 5 bases, with 18 bases spanning the gap. The CDR3 extends over 16 amino acids. The germline V gene encodes CDR1 LNHDA and CDR2 SQIVND (reference sequence). Here the CDR3 DNA reads TGTGCCAGTAGTACAACATTGCGGGGCGGGGATCAGCCCCAGCATTTT. Translated, it gives CASSTTLRGGDQPQHF.

The V gene is TRBV7-8, the J gene TRBJ2-5, with D possibly matching TRBD1 (6 bases). V lost 4 bases and J lost 5, with 14 bases in between. CDR1 is SGHVS and CDR2 is FQNEAQ in the germline V gene. This CDR3 has 14 amino acids. The CDR3 coding sequence is TGTGCCAGCAGCTCTACTAGGGGGAGCGAGACCCAGTACTTC. Translated: CASSSTRGSETQYF.

V is TRBV5-6 and J is TRBJ1-5; D perhaps matches TRBD1 (5 bases). V was clipped by 1 base and J by 2 bases, with 13 bases between them. The CDR3 length is 16 residues. Per the germline V gene, CDR1 is SGHDT and CDR2 is YYEEEE. This chain's CDR3 is CASSLFVGHGNQPQHF. The DNA for the CDR3 is TGTGCCAGCAGCTTGTTTGTGGGGCATGGCAATCAGCCCCAGCATTTT.

This rearrangement joins TRBV30 to TRBJ1-5; D is perhaps TRBD1 (5 bases). Trimming took 0 bases from V and 1 from J, leaving 10 bases between them. Germline-derived CDR1 and CDR2 are GTSNPN and SVGIG (reference sequence). This CDR3 is built from 15 residues. CDR3 sequence (DNA): TGTGCCTGGAGTGTACGGGGGTTGAGCAATCAGCCCCAGCATTTT. Translation: CAWSVRGLSNQPQHF.

The chain has TRBV7-2 and TRBJ2-3, with D perhaps matching TRBD1 (6 bases). This CDR3 contains 16 residues. Germline V gene data show CDR1 as SGHTA and CDR2 as FQGNSA. The V and J ends lost 6 bases and 2 bases respectively, with 18 bases between them. The CDR3 DNA is TGTGCCAGCAGATCGGGACACGCAATCCACACAGATACGCAGTATTTT. It codes for CASRSGHAIHTDTQYF.

Only a few counts were recorded for this clone. The chain is built from TRBV7-9 and TRBJ1-1; D might be TRBD1 (6 bases). The V gene's germline CDR1 is SEHNR and CDR2 FQNEAQ (reference sequence). The CDR3 spans 13 residues. Trimming cost V 5 bases and J 3 bases, with 10 bases left between them. CDR3 in amino acids: CASSDGQYTEAFF. DNA for the CDR3: TGTGCCAGCAGCGATGGACAGTACACTGAAGCTTTCTTT.

J is TRBJ2-2 and V is TRBV30; D unclear. Between the trimmed V and J ends, which lost 2 bases and 8 bases, there was a span of 6 bases. This CDR3 has 11 amino acids. In germline, CDR1 is GTSNPN, CDR2 SVGIG (reference sequence). As DNA, the CDR3 is TGTGCCTGGAGTAAACGGGGGGAGCTGTTTTTT. Translating gives CAWSKRGELFF.

This clone was picked up a small number of times. The chain links TRBV11-1 to TRBJ2-7, with D unclear. The CDR3 length is 16 residues. Germline V lookup: CDR1 SGHAT, CDR2 FQDESV (reference sequence). The ends were cut back, 1 base at V and 2 bases at J, with 15 bases in the middle. As DNA, the CDR3 is TGTGCCAGCAGCTTAGGGGCCGGCCTGAGACCCTACGAGCAGTACTTC. Protein product: CASSLGAGLRPYEQYF. Based on the CDR3 plus reference TRBV11-1 and TRBJ2-7, the full variable domain is EAEVAQSPRYKITEKSQAVAFWCDPISGHATLYWYRQILGQGPELLVQFQDESVVDDSQLPKDRFSAERLKGVDSTLKIQPAELGDSAMYLCASSLGAGLRPYEQYFGPGTRLTVT.